These 11 T cell receptor beta chains share one sample of origin, sequenced in a study of T cells in Graves' hyperthyroidism and ophthalmopathy. The source material, RNA transcripts, was used to amplify TCR beta CDR3 regions. The HTBI set primed first-round TCR CDR3 RT-PCR. One entry per CDR3 protein, called by TCRdb with MiXCR from the multiplex PCR reads. The table records 500,000 to 750,000 distinct CDR3 sequences, roughly 50% of them present only once. Sequencing input: peripheral blood or thyroid tissue (not recorded which). These receptor sequences come from a woman younger than 30 with Graves' hyperthyroidism.

As regards this clonotype: Germline is not matched at one junction end, which may reflect a read error. The chain combines TRBV5-4 with TRBJ2-5; 7 bases align to TRBD2. The CDR3 is made up of 14 amino acids. The germline CDR1 and CDR2 sequences are SGHNT and YYREEE (reference sequence). CDR3 loop: CASGLAGSGGTQYF. The CDR3 DNA follows: TGTGCCAGCGGCTTAGCGGGTTCCGGGGGGACCCAGTACTTC.

Notes on this clonotype: An end of the junction differs from the germline gene, which may be a read error. This sequence joins TRBV29-1 and TRBJ1-5, with D possibly matching TRBD1 (6 bases). The CDR3 is 13 amino acids. CDR1 is SQVTM and CDR2 is ANQGSEA in the germline V gene. CDR3 sequence (DNA): TGCAGCGTTGAAGTACAGGGAAATCAGCCCCGGCATTTT. This encodes CSVEVQGNQPRHF.

This clonotype appeared many times. The chain employs TRBV7-9 and TRBJ2-7; 14 nucleotides line up with TRBD2. V dropped 4 bases and J dropped 3; count of bases not matched to a gene: 5. The CDR3 covers 16 residues. Germline values: CDR1 SEHNR, CDR2 FQNEAQ (reference sequence). The CDR3 bases are TGTGCCAGCAGCTCAGGGACTAGCGGGAGTTTCTACGAGCAGTACTTC. Residues: CASSSGTSGSFYEQYF.

The V gene is TRBV7-9, the J gene TRBJ2-3; tentatively, D is TRBD1 (6 bases). The V end was cut by 5 bases, the J end by 0 bases, with 9 bases between. Germline V gene sequence: CDR1 SEHNR, CDR2 FQNEAQ (reference sequence). CDR3 length: 14 amino acids. The DNA of the CDR3 is TGTGCCAGCAGCGCGACAGGAAGCACAGATACGCAGTATTTT. As protein: CASSATGSTDTQYF.

This clonotype was seen only a few times. The V and J genes are TRBV15 and TRBJ2-3; D is ambiguous. V lost 3 bases to trimming and J lost 2 bases, with 6 bases between them. The germline CDR1 and CDR2 sequences are LNHNV and YYDKDF (reference sequence). The CDR3 runs 13 residues. CDR3 bases: TGTGCCACCAGCAGGGCTCTCACAGATACGCAGTATTTT. This codes for CATSRALTDTQYF.

This chain joins TRBV10-3 and TRBJ2-1; the D call may be TRBD1 or TRBD2 (6 bases each). This CDR3 has 17 amino acids. Germline V gene sequence: CDR1 ENHRY, CDR2 SYGVKD. Trimming stripped 6 bases from V and 6 bases from J, with 24 bases between. CDR3 DNA: TGTGCCATCAGGAGAGTGAAGGCGGGACAACCAAGCAATGAGCAGTTCTTC. Translated, it gives CAIRRVKAGQPSNEQFF.

This clonotype was observed at least ten times. The rearrangement links TRBV29-1 to TRBJ2-7, with 8 bases aligning to TRBD2. J was trimmed by 7 bases and V by 2 bases; bases with no gene match: 13. This CDR3 is 15 amino acids long. The germline V gene has CDR1 SQVTM and CDR2 ANQGSEA. The CDR3 spells CSVEPSGAGEEEQYF. The CDR3 coding sequence is TGCAGCGTTGAACCGAGTGGAGCGGGAGAGGAAGAGCAGTACTTC.

This chain links TRBV30 with TRBJ1-1; D remains ambiguous. V lost 4 bases and J lost 6, with 12 bases in between. The CDR3 covers 12 residues. Germline CDR1 and CDR2: GTSNPN and SVGIG (reference sequence). CDR3 bases: TGTGCCTGGAATTTTCGCCGGTCTGAAGCTTTCTTT. Protein sequence: CAWNFRRSEAFF.

The V call is TRBV12-3 or TRBV12-4, the J call TRBJ1-5, with D maybe TRBD1 (6 bases). Trimming stripped 6 bases from V and 7 bases from J, with 19 bases between. The CDR3 is 15 amino acids. CDR3 DNA: TGTGCCAGCAGCCGGGGAAGGGGGGGTTCCCAGCCCCAGCATTTT. It codes for CASSRGRGGSQPQHF.

Only a few counts were recorded for this clonotype. The J gene is TRBJ2-3, the V gene TRBV7-2; D is undetermined. Trimming took 0 bases from V and 6 from J, leaving 16 bases between them. The CDR3 length is 16 residues. Looked up from germline, CDR1 is SGHTA and CDR2 is FQGNSA. This CDR3 reads CASSLARSQSVDTQYF. Here the CDR3 DNA reads TGTGCCAGCAGCTTAGCAAGGTCGCAGTCAGTCGATACGCAGTATTTT.

This clonotype has just a few counts. The chain has TRBV6-5 and TRBJ2-1; 13 bases are shared with TRBD2. Germline-derived CDR1 and CDR2 are MNHEY and SVGAGI. After removal of 5 bases from V and 8 bases from J, the junction contained 6 bases not matched to a gene. CDR3 size: 15 residues. CDR3 bases: TGTGCCAGCAGTCGGACTAGCGGGAGTACTCATGAGCAGTTCTTC. It encodes CASSRTSGSTHEQFF.